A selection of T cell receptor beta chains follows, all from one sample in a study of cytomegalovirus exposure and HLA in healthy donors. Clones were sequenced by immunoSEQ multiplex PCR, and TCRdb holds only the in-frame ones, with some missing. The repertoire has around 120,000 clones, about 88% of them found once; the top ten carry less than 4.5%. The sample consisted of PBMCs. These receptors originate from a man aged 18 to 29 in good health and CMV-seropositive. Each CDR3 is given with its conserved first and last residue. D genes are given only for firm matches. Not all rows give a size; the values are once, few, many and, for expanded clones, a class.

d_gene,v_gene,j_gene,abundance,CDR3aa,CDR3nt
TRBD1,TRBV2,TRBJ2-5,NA,CANSRDRNQETQYF,TGTGCCAACAGCCGGGACAGGAACCAAGAGACCCAGTACTTC
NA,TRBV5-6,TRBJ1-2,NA,CASSLPLRNYGYTF,TGTGCCAGCAGCCTGCCCTTGAGGAACTATGGCTACACCTTC
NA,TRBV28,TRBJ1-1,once,CASSIRQENTEAFF,TGTGCCAGCAGTATTAGACAGGAGAACACTGAAGCTTTCTTT
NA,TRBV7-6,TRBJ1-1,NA,CASIGRGEGEAFF,TGTGCCAGCATTGGGCGCGGGGAGGGTGAAGCTTTCTTT
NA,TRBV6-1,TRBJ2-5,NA,CASSDSPQETQYF,TGTGCCAGCAGTGATAGTCCCCAAGAGACCCAGTACTTC
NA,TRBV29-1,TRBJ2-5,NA,CSVVPQGRGTQYF,TGCAGCGTTGTTCCCCAGGGGAGGGGGACCCAGTACTTC
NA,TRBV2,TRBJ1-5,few,CASSVTSASNQPQHF,TGTGCCAGCAGTGTGACATCCGCTAGCAATCAGCCCCAGCATTTT
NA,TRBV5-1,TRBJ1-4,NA,CASSLVAGPAEKLFF,TGCGCCAGCAGCTTGGTGGCGGGCCCGGCGGAAAAACTGTTTTTT
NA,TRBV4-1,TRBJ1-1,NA,CASSQWGTGAPF,NA
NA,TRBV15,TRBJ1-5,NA,CATSREQGWDQPQHF,TGTGCCACCAGCAGAGAACAGGGATGGGATCAGCCCCAGCATTTT
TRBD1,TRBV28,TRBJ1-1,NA,CASRQGTATRWNTEAFF,TGTGCCAGCAGGCAAGGGACAGCAACCCGCTGGAACACTGAAGCTTTCTTT
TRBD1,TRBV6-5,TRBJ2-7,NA,CASSYLRTGAYEQYF,TGTGCCAGCAGTTACTTGAGGACAGGGGCCTACGAGCAGTACTTC
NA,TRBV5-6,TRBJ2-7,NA,CASSTAYEQYF,TGTGCCAGCAGCACAGCCTACGAGCAGTACTTC
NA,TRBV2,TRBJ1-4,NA,CASSEWAGQEKLFF,TGTGCCAGCAGTGAGTGGGCAGGGCAGGAAAAACTGTTTTTT
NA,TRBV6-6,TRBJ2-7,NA,CASSEPAGRNTYEQYF,TGTGCCAGCAGCGAGCCCGCTGGGCGCAATACCTACGAGCAGTACTTC
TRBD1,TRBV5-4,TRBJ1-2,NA,CASSLSTGVGVGYTF,TGTGCCAGCAGCTTGAGTACAGGGGTTGGAGTTGGCTACACCTTC
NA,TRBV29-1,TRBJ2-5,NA,CSAETGPQTQYF,TGCAGCGCCGAGACAGGACCGCAGACCCAGTACTTC
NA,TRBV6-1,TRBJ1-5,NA,CASNWDISNQPQHF,TGTGCCAGCAATTGGGACATTAGCAATCAGCCCCAGCATTTT
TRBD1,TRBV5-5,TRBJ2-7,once,CASSLGPGTGQYEQYF,TGTGCCAGCAGCTTGGGCCCCGGGACAGGCCAGTACGAGCAGTACTTC
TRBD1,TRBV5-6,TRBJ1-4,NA,CASSTSGQANEKLFF,TGTGCCAGCAGCACCTCCGGACAGGCTAATGAAAAACTGTTTTTT
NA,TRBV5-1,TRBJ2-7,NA,CASSDNSYEQYF,TGCGCCAGCAGCGACAACTCCTACGAGCAGTACTTC
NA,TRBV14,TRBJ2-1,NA,CASSGQGTYNEQFF,TGTGCCAGCAGCGGCCAGGGTACCTACAATGAGCAGTTCTTC
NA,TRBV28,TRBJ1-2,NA,CASSTPTVSASNYGYTF,TGTGCCAGCAGTACCCCGACAGTGTCGGCTTCTAACTATGGCTACACCTTC
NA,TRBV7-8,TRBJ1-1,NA,CASTLLIENTEAFF,TGTGCCAGCACCCTCTTGATAGAGAACACTGAAGCTTTCTTT
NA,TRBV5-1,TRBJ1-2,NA,CASSFQGGDRGYTF,TGCGCCAGCAGCTTCCAGGGTGGGGATCGGGGCTACACCTTC
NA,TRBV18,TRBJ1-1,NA,CASSPPSSNTEAFF,TGTGCCAGCTCACCACCGTCCAGTAACACTGAAGCTTTCTTT
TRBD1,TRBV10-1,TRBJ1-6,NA,CASSEGQDNSPLHF,TGCGCCAGCAGTGAGGGACAGGATAATTCACCCCTCCACTTT
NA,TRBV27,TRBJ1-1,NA,CASSIQGGTEAFF,TGTGCCAGCAGTATACAGGGCGGCACTGAAGCTTTCTTT
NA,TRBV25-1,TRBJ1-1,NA,CASREQGVSTEAFF,TGTGCCAGCAGAGAGCAGGGTGTGAGCACTGAAGCTTTCTTT
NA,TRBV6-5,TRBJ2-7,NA,CASSPTGSNYEQYF,TGTGCCAGCAGCCCTACAGGGTCAAACTACGAGCAGTACTTC
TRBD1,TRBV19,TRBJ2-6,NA,CASSIRDRAGANVLTF,TGTGCCAGTAGTATCCGTGACAGGGCCGGGGCCAACGTCCTGACTTTC
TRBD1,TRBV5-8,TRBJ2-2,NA,CASSWTGGTGELFF,TGTGCCAGCAGCTGGACAGGGGGTACCGGGGAGCTGTTTTTT
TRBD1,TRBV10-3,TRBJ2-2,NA,CAISGWTGANTGELFF,TGTGCCATCAGTGGATGGACAGGGGCGAACACCGGGGAGCTGTTTTTT
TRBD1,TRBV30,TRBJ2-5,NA,CAWSVRQGAGETQYF,TGTGCCTGGAGTGTACGGCAGGGGGCGGGGGAGACCCAGTACTTC
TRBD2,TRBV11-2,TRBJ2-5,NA,CASSPGTSGAETQYF,TGTGCCAGCAGCCCAGGGACTAGCGGGGCAGAGACCCAGTACTTC
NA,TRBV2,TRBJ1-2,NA,CASRLPGGLPECLYGYTF,TGTGCCAGCAGGTTACCGGGGGGGCTTCCCGAATGTCTCTATGGCTACACCTTC
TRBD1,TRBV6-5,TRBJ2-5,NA,CASSSPGQGVQETQYF,TGTGCCAGCAGTTCTCCGGGACAGGGGGTCCAAGAGACCCAGTACTTC
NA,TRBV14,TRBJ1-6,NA,CASSHLRGSETIDSPLHF,TGTGCCAGCAGCCACCTAAGGGGGTCGGAGACAATTGATTCACCCCTCCACTTT
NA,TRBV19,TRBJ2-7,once,CASSLTVSYEQYF,TGTGCCAGTAGTTTGACAGTCTCCTACGAGCAGTACTTC
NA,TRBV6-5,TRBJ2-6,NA,CASSYSRAGGANVLTF,TGTGCCAGCAGTTACTCGAGGGCGGGTGGGGCCAACGTCCTGACTTTC
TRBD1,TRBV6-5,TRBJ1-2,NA,CAVLGQGYGYTF,TGTGCCGTCCTGGGACAGGGCTATGGCTACACCTTC
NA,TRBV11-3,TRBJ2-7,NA,CASLRLLSSYEQYF,TGTGCCAGCCTCAGACTGCTTTCCTCCTACGAGCAGTACTTC
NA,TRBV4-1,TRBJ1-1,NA,CASSQEWAQFSQGRFKRAEAFF,TGCGCCAGCAGCCAAGAATGGGCCCAGTTTTCCCAGGGGCGGTTTAAACGGGCTGAAGCTTTCTTT
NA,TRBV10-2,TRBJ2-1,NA,CAAQGGGYNEQFF,TGCGCCGCCCAGGGGGGCGGTTACAATGAGCAGTTCTTC
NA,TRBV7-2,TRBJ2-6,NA,CASRPRRSSGANVLTF,TGTGCCAGCAGACCACGACGGAGCTCTGGGGCCAACGTCCTGACTTTC
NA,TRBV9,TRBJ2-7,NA,CASSARGSSYEQYF,TGTGCCAGCAGCGCCCGAGGAAGCTCCTACGAGCAGTACTTC
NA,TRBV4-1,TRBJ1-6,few,CASAYRGNPNNSPLHF,TGCGCCAGCGCCTACCGAGGGAACCCGAATAATTCACCCCTCCACTTT
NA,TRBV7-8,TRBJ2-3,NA,CASSLERRGLRDTQYF,TGTGCCAGCAGCTTAGAACGGCGGGGGCTCCGCGATACGCAGTATTTT
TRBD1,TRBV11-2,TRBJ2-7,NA,CASSLGSYGTGVQYF,TGTGCCAGCAGCTTAGGGTCCTACGGGACAGGGGTACAGTACTTC
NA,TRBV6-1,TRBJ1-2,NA,CASSEAGVNYGYTF,TGTGCCAGCAGTGAAGCAGGGGTTAACTATGGCTACACCTTC
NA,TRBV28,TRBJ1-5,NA,CASSWPMRDQPQHF,TGTGCCAGCAGTTGGCCGATGAGGGATCAGCCCCAGCATTTT
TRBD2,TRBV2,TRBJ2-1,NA,CASSLTSGEQFF,TGTGCCAGCAGTCTGACTAGCGGGGAGCAGTTCTTC
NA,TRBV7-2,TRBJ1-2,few,CASSLLQGAYGYTF,TGTGCCAGCAGCTTACTACAGGGCGCCTATGGCTACACCTTC
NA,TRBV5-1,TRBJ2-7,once,CASSLAGLAALRSEQYF,TGCGCCAGCAGCTTGGCCGGACTTGCCGCTCTACGTTCCGAGCAGTACTTC
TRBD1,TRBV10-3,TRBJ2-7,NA,CVTVQDREAYEQYF,TGTGTAACCGTGCAGGACAGGGAAGCCTACGAGCAGTACTTC
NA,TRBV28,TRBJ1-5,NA,CASSLYQQPQHF,TGTGCCAGCAGTTTATATCAGCAGCCCCAGCATTTT
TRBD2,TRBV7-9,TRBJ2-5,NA,CASSLGGLGMTETQYF,TGTGCCAGCAGCTTAGGGGGACTAGGGATGACAGAGACCCAGTACTTC
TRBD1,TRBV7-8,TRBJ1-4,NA,CASSDRDRGLSLFF,TGTGCCAGCAGCGACCGGGACAGGGGGCTTTCATTGTTTTTT
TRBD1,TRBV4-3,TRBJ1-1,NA,CASSLGTGGTEAFF,TGCGCCAGCAGCCTTGGGACAGGGGGAACTGAAGCTTTCTTT